Listed below are T cell receptor beta chains from one sample, sequenced in a study of blood T cell repertoires in COVID-19. Generated by immunoSEQ multiplex PCR, the TCRdb table keeps only in-frame clones and is missing some. Of some 260,000 clones in the sample, under 95% were seen once. The sequencing sample was made of PBMCs or T cells enriched from blood (not recorded which). These receptors originate from a woman younger than 35 who had recovered from COVID-19. Both conserved end residues are part of each CDR3. The D gene is left open where the match is weak.

V gene | D gene | CDR3 protein
TRBV7-6 | NA | CASSFPEGDTQYF
TRBV7-8 | NA | CASSLLGQINEQFF
TRBV13 | NA | CASSLTSFGTQYF
TRBV4-2 | NA | CASSQEAYSNQPQHF
TRBV9 | NA | CASSVDGSNQPQHF
TRBV5-5 | TRBD1 | CASSIGQGQNYGYTF
TRBV19 | TRBD1 | CASSPRGDHQPQHF
TRBV4-1 | TRBD2 | CASSQEGLAGREQYF
TRBV5-1 | NA | CASTTGVTNEKLFF
TRBV3-1/TRBV3-2 | NA | CASSPAGRDTEAFF
TRBV29-1 | NA | CSVVQGGSNQPQHF
TRBV24-1 | TRBD1 | CATSDPRTGGETQYF
TRBV29-1 | NA | CSVEAWAGRGTEAFF
TRBV18 | NA | CASSPQSINYGYTF
TRBV19 | TRBD1 | CASRGQGTYGYTF
TRBV4-3 | NA | CASSGGVTGLGNTEAFF
TRBV18 | TRBD2 | CASSPLAGTYEQYF
TRBV9 | NA | CASSRTQGGGYEQYF
TRBV5-1 | TRBD1 | CASSGGQGTDTQYF
TRBV5-1 | NA | CASHGEPINTGELFF
TRBV11-2 | NA | CASSPRTVSGNTIYF
TRBV6-5 | NA | CASSYSIGGARTEAFF
TRBV5-1 | TRBD1 | CASSLGQGSHGYTF
TRBV3-1/TRBV3-2 | TRBD2 | CASSHSIVLAGEETQYF
TRBV4-2 | NA | CASSQDQRAGAYNEQFF
TRBV5-6 | NA | CASSQLNRDSHYEQYF
TRBV5-1 | NA | CASSPDIGSSYNSPLHF
TRBV13 | TRBD2 | CASSLGTGGIYNEQFF
TRBV4-1 | TRBD2 | CASSPRLAGAYNEQFF
TRBV13 | TRBD1 | CASSTRTGMNTEAFF
TRBV2 | NA | CASSSVPLYGYTF
TRBV7-9 | TRBD1 | CASSSGQGQGGETQYF
TRBV10-3 | TRBD1 | CAISDTRTGTNEKLFF
TRBV10-3 | TRBD1 | CAIQPGTGGNQPQHF
TRBV6-5 | NA | CASSYGQGNTGELFF
TRBV7-8 | NA | CASSFTGWTSPLHF
TRBV6-6 | TRBD1 | CASSRDRVGEQYF
TRBV11-2 | TRBD1 | CASSLTGGRGTDTQYF
TRBV18 | TRBD1 | CASSPPMDRNYGYTF
TRBV4-1 | NA | CASSQGTAVEQFF
TRBV4-1 | NA | CASSQDHRRGSGNEKLFF
TRBV19 | TRBD2 | CASRNSPTSGRTETQYF
TRBV7-2 | NA | CASSSPAQGGGYTF
TRBV7-7 | TRBD2 | CASSPRPPGTRRTDTQYF
TRBV29-1 | NA | CSVVPRSGPADTQYF
TRBV5-6 | TRBD1 | CASRQGQGLHNEQFF
TRBV10-3 | TRBD1 | CATNRDRDNYGYTF
TRBV19 | NA | CASSIPGYEQYF
TRBV18 | TRBD1 | CASSRPGQGLNYGYTF
TRBV29-1 | NA | CSVVGRRSGDIGTEAFF
TRBV28 | NA | CASSLVGGDTEAFF